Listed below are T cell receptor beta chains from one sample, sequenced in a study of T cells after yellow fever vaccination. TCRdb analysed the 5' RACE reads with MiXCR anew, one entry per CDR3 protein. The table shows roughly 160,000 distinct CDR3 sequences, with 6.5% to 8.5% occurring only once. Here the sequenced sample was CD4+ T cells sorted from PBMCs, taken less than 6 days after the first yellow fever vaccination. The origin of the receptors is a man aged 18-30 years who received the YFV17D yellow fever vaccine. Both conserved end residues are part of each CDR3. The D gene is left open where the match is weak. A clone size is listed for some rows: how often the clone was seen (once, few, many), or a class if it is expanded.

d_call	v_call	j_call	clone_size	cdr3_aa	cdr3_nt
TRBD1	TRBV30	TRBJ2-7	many	CAWTQQGYEQYF	TGTGCCTGGACCCAACAGGGGTACGAGCAGTACTTC
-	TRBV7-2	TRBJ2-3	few	CASSKLETTNTQYF	TGTGCCAGCAGCAAACTAGAGACTACAAATACGCAGTATTTT
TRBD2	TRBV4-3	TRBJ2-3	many	CASSQDRSGGILTQYF	TGCGCCAGCAGCCAAGACAGGAGCGGGGGGATACTTACGCAGTATTTT
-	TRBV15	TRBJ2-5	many	CATRATGNQETQYF	TGTGCCACCAGGGCAACAGGAAACCAAGAGACCCAGTACTTC
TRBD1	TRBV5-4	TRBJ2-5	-	CASSSGTGLLETQYF	TGTGCCAGCAGTTCCGGGACAGGGCTGTTAGAGACCCAGTACTTC
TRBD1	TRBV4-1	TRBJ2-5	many	CASSQSTGGPGKETQYF	TGCGCCAGCAGCCAATCAACAGGGGGCCCAGGAAAAGAGACCCAGTACTTC
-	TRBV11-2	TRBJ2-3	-	CASSLSRGITDTQYF	TGTGCCAGCAGCTTATCGCGGGGTATAACAGATACGCAGTATTTT
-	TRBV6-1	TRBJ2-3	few	CASSGTPVDTQYF	TGTGCCAGCAGTGGAACGCCGGTAGATACGCAGTATTTT
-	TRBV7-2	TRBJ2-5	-	CASSFGTTQAETQYF	TGTGCCAGCAGCTTTGGAACAACCCAAGCGGAGACCCAGTACTTC
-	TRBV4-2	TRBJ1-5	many	CASSQGGTEQPQHF	TGTGCCAGCAGCCAAGGAGGGACCGAACAGCCCCAGCATTTT
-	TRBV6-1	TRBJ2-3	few	CASRQAFPSTDTQYF	TGTGCCAGCAGACAGGCGTTTCCTAGCACAGATACGCAGTATTTT
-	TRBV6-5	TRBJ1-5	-	CASSYSGAGTNQPQHF	TGTGCCAGCAGTTACTCGGGGGCGGGTACGAATCAGCCCCAGCATTTT
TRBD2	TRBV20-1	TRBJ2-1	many	CSATGRASGPGSYNEQFF	TGCAGTGCTACCGGGAGGGCTAGCGGGCCCGGCTCCTACAATGAGCAGTTCTTC
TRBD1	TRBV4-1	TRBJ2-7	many	CASSQPTGEIYEQYF	TGCGCCAGCAGCCAGCCGACAGGGGAAATATACGAGCAGTACTTC
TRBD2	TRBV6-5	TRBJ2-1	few	CASSYASGGLNEQFF	TGTGCCAGCAGTTATGCTAGCGGGGGGCTCAATGAGCAGTTCTTC
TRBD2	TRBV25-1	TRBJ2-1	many	CASAGGGPYNEQFF	TGTGCCAGCGCCGGGGGGGGCCCGTACAATGAGCAGTTCTTC
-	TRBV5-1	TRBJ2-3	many	CASSQGLDRLADTQYF	TGCGCCAGCAGCCAAGGCCTAGATCGTCTCGCAGATACGCAGTATTTT
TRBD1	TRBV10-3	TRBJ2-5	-	CAISESLPDRGTLYF	TGTGCCATCAGTGAGTCCCTTCCGGACAGGGGGACCTTGTACTTC
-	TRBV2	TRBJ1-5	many	CASRSRDGLVNQPQHF	TGTGCCAGCAGAAGCCGGGACGGACTAGTAAATCAGCCCCAGCATTTT
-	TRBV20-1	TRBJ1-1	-	CSAARGNGENTEAFF	TGCAGTGCCGCGCGGGGAAATGGTGAGAACACTGAAGCTTTCTTT
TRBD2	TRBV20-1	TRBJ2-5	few	CSASLAGETQYF	TGCAGTGCTAGCCTAGCGGGAGAGACCCAGTACTTC
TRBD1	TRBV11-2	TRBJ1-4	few	CASSPRQGGDKLFF	TGTGCCAGCAGCCCTAGACAGGGAGGCGATAAACTGTTTTTT
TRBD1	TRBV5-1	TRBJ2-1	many	CASSSGGGNEQFF	TGCGCCAGCAGCTCAGGGGGCGGGAATGAGCAGTTCTTC
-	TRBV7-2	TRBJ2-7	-	CASSLALRTSYEQYF	TGTGCCAGCAGCTTAGCGCTCCGGACCTCCTACGAGCAGTACTTC
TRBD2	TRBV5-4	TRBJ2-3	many	CASSFLGGGDSDTQYF	TGTGCCAGCAGCTTTCTAGGCGGGGGGGATTCAGATACGCAGTATTTT
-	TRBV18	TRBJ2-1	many	CASSPQGEQFF	TGTGCCAGCTCACCACAGGGTGAGCAGTTCTTC
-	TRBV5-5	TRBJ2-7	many	CASSLLGAGEQYF	TGTGCCAGCAGCTTGCTAGGGGCGGGGGAGCAGTACTTC
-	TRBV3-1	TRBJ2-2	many	CASSQDGVSAGELFF	TGTGCCAGCAGCCAAGATGGGGTGTCGGCCGGGGAGCTGTTTTTT
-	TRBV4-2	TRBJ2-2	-	CASSQDNTGELFF	TGTGCCAGCAGCCAAGACAATACCGGGGAGCTGTTTTTT
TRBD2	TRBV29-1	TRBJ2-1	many	CSPGRYNEQFF	TGCAGCCCCGGGAGGTACAATGAGCAGTTCTTC
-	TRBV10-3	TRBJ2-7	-	CAISEINAGTSQQYF	TGTGCCATCAGTGAGATCAATGCCGGGACATCTCAGCAGTACTTC
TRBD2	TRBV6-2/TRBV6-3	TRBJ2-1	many	CASRRAGGSHEQFF	TGTGCCAGCAGACGAGCGGGGGGTAGCCATGAGCAGTTCTTC
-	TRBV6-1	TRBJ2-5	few	CASSERVRYQETQYF	TGTGCCAGCAGTGAACGTGTCAGGTACCAAGAGACCCAGTACTTC
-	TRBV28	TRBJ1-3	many	CASSPHRQGNTIYF	TGTGCCAGCAGCCCCCATCGGCAAGGTAACACCATATATTTT
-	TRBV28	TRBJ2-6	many	CASRVRSSGANVLTF	TGTGCCAGCAGAGTGCGATCCTCTGGGGCCAACGTCCTGACTTTC
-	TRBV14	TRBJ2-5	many	CASSQWHSGETQYF	TGTGCCAGCAGCCAGTGGCATTCCGGAGAGACCCAGTACTTC
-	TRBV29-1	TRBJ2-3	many	CSVEDGLFPDTQYF	TGCAGCGTTGAAGATGGCCTATTCCCGGATACGCAGTATTTT
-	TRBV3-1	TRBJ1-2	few	CASSYSGAGGYGYTF	TGTGCCAGCAGCTACAGCGGCGCAGGCGGCTATGGCTACACCTTC
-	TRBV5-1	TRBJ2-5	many	CASSLGTTQETQYF	TGCGCCAGCAGCTTGGGGACAACGCAAGAGACCCAGTACTTC
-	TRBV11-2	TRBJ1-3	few	CASSLERGRVSGNTIYF	TGTGCCAGCAGCTTGGAACGCGGTCGAGTATCTGGAAACACCATATATTTT
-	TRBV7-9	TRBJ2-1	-	CASSGEKQYHNEQFF	TGTGCCAGCAGCGGCGAGAAGCAATACCACAATGAGCAGTTCTTC
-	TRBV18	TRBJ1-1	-	CASSSGMNTEAFF	TGTGCCAGCTCATCAGGCATGAACACTGAAGCTTTCTTT
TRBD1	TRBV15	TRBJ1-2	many	CATSFGQGGYGYTF	TGTGCCACCAGCTTCGGACAGGGAGGCTATGGCTACACCTTC
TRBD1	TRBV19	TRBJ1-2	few	CASRAPGQNYGYTF	TGTGCCAGTAGAGCCCCGGGACAGAACTATGGCTACACCTTC
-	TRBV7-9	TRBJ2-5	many	CASSPVGSIQETQYF	TGTGCCAGCAGCCCTGTCGGGAGCATACAAGAGACCCAGTACTTC
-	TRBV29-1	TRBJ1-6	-	CAGVGQTNSPLHF	TGCGCCGGGGTCGGGCAGACAAATTCACCCCTCCACTTT
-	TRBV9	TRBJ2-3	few	CASSVGGASTDTQYF	TGTGCCAGCAGCGTAGGAGGGGCCAGCACAGATACGCAGTATTTT
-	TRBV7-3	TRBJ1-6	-	CASSFTGGPLHF	TGTGCCAGCAGCTTCACGGGGGGACCCCTCCACTTT
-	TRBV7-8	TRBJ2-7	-	CASGEVEDGAYEQYF	TGTGCCAGCGGGGAGGTAGAGGACGGGGCCTACGAGCAGTACTTC
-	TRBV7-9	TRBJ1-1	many	CASSPRWEAFF	TGTGCCAGCAGCCCCCGGTGGGAGGCTTTCTTT
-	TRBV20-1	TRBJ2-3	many	CSAPPRETQYF	TGCAGTGCCCCTCCCCGGGAGACGCAGTATTTT
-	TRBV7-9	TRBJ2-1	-	CASSLTAGEQFF	TGTGCCAGCAGCTTAACGGCCGGGGAGCAGTTCTTC
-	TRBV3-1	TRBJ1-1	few	CASVGMNTEAFF	TGTGCCAGCGTCGGAATGAACACTGAAGCTTTCTTT
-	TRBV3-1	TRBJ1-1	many	CASSQDSPLHKNTEAFF	TGTGCCAGCAGCCAAGACAGTCCCCTCCATAAGAACACTGAAGCTTTCTTT
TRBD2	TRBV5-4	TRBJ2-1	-	CASRMTAGGPGEQFF	TGTGCCAGCAGAATGACGGCGGGGGGGCCCGGTGAGCAGTTCTTC
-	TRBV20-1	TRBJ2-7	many	CSGGSPQREQYF	TGCAGCGGTGGGTCGCCCCAACGCGAGCAGTACTTC
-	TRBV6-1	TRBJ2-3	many	CASSEGGSTDTQYF	TGTGCCAGCAGTGAGGGCGGGAGCACAGATACGCAGTATTTT
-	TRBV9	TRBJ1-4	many	CASSVSPGTNEKLFF	TGTGCCAGCAGCGTTTCCCCGGGAACTAATGAAAAACTGTTTTTT
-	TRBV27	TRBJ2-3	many	CASRRDGTDTQYF	TGTGCCAGCAGGCGGGACGGCACAGATACGCAGTATTTT